The rows below give T cell receptor beta chains drawn from one sample of a study of T cell responses to AZD1222 COVID-19 vaccine. The table came from immunoSEQ multiplex PCR; TCRdb's copy has only in-frame clones and leaves some out. Among fewer than 75,000 clones listed, around 90% were seen once. Material: peripheral blood, obtained 28 days after the second dose of the MenACWY control vaccine. The receptors derive from an adult who received the MenACWY meningococcal vaccine as a control. Both conserved end residues are part of each CDR3. A D gene is named only where the DNA matches it firmly. Size is stated for part of the rows, as once, few or many counts, or as a class when the clone is expanded.

J | size | D | V | CDR3 | DNA
TRBJ1-2 | . | TRBD1 | TRBV5-6 | CASSLEEGAPGGYTF | TGTGCCAGCAGCTTGGAGGAGGGGGCGCCGGGCGGCTACACCTTC
TRBJ2-7 | medium-sized | TRBD1 | TRBV27 | CASRTGGVNEQYF | TGTGCCAGCCGGACAGGGGGCGTAAACGAGCAGTACTTC
TRBJ2-1 | . | TRBD2 | TRBV4-3 | CASSQDRWLAGVNEQFF | TGCGCCAGCAGCCAAGATCGATGGCTAGCGGGAGTCAATGAGCAGTTCTTC
TRBJ2-7 | . | . | TRBV24-1 | CATSDFWIKGEEEQYF | TGTGCCACCAGTGATTTCTGGATAAAGGGAGAGGAAGAGCAGTACTTC
TRBJ1-5 | once | . | TRBV3-1/TRBV3-2 | CASRRGGDSNQPQHF | TGTGCCAGCAGACGGGGAGGGGATAGCAATCAGCCCCAGCATTTT
TRBJ2-1 | . | . | TRBV5-1 | CASRATPDNYNEQFF | TGCGCCAGCAGGGCTACTCCCGACAACTACAATGAGCAGTTCTTC
TRBJ1-5 | . | . | TRBV20-1 | CSATGSQPQHF | TGCAGTGCAACCGGGAGTCAGCCCCAGCATTTT
TRBJ2-2 | . | . | TRBV19 | CASSAVVGAGELFF | TGTGCCAGTAGTGCTGTGGTAGGTGCCGGGGAGCTGTTTTTT
TRBJ1-5 | . | . | TRBV28 | CASSSLRQPQHF | TGTGCCAGCAGTTCCCTCCGACAGCCCCAGCATTTT
TRBJ1-6 | . | . | TRBV4-2 | CASSHGDGSSYNSPLHF | TGTGCCAGCAGCCATGGGGACGGGAGCTCCTATAATTCACCCCTCCACTTT
TRBJ1-3 | . | . | TRBV12-5 | CASGLGASNTIYF | TGTGCTAGTGGTTTGGGGGCATCAAACACCATATATTTT
TRBJ1-3 | . | . | TRBV4-1 | CASSPRGNTIYF | TGCGCCAGCAGCCCCCGGGGAAACACCATATATTTT
TRBJ2-7 | once | . | TRBV19 | CASSARRSSYEQYF | TGTGCCAGTAGTGCCCGGAGGAGTTCCTACGAGCAGTACTTC
TRBJ2-1 | . | . | TRBV20-1 | CSASKLTPYNEQFF | TGCAGTGCTAGTAAACTAACTCCCTACAATGAGCAGTTCTTC
TRBJ2-1 | . | . | TRBV3-1/TRBV3-2 | CASSQASRQPSYNEQFF | TGTGCCAGCAGCCAAGCCAGTAGGCAGCCCTCCTACAATGAGCAGTTCTTC
TRBJ2-7 | . | TRBD1 | TRBV19 | CASSPGTPGQGHEQYF | TGTGCCAGTAGTCCGGGCACTCCGGGACAGGGCCACGAGCAGTACTTC